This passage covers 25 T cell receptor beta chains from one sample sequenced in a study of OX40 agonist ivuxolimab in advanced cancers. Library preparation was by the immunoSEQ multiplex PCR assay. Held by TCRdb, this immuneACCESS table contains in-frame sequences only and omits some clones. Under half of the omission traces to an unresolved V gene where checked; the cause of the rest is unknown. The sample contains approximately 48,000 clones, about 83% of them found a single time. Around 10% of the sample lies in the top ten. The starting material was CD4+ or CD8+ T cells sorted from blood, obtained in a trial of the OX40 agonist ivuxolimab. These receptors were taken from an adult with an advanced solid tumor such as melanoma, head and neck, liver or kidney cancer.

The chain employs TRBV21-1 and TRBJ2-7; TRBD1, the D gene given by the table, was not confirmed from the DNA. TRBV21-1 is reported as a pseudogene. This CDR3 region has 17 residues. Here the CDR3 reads CASSKDRGPKSSYEQYF. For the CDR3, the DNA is TGTGCCAGCAGCAAAGACAGGGGCCCTAAGAGCTCCTACGAGCAGTACTTC.

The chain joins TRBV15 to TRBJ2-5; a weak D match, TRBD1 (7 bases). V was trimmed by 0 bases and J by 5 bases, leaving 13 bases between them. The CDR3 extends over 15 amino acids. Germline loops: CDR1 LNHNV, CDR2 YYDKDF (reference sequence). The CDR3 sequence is CATSRDQEGAETQYF. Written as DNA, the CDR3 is TGTGCCACCAGCAGAGATCAGGAGGGGGCGGAGACCCAGTACTTC.

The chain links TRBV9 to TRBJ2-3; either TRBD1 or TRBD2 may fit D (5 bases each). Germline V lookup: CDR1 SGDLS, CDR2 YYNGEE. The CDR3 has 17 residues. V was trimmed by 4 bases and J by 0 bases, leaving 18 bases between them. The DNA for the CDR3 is TGTGCCAGCAGCCTTCGAGGGGCTAGTGGAAGCACAGATACGCAGTATTTT. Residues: CASSLRGASGSTDTQYF. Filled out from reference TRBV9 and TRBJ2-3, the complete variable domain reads DSGVTQTPKHLITATGQRVTLRCSPRSGDLSVYWYQQSLDQGLQFLIQYYNGEERAKGNILERFSAQQFPDLHSELNLSSLELGDSALYFCASSLRGASGSTDTQYFGPGTRLTVL.

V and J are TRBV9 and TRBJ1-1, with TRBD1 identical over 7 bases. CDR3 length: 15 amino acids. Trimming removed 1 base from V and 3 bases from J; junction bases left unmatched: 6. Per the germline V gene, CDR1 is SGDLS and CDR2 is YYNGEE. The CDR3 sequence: CASSVSGGKDTEAFF. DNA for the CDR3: TGTGCCAGCAGCGTATCAGGGGGAAAGGACACTGAAGCTTTCTTT.

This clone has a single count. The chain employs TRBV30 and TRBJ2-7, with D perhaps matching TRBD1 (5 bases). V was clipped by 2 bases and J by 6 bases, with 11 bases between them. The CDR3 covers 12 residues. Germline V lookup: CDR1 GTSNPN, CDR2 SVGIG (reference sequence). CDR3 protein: CAWSRGSAEQYF. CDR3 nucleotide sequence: TGTGCCTGGAGTAGGGGTTCAGCCGAGCAGTACTTC.

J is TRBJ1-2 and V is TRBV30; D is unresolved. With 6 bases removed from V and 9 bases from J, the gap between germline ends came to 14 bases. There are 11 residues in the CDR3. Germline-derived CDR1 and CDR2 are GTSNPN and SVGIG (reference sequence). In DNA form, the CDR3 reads TGTGCCTGTGGAATGGGTTCTAGCTACACCTTC. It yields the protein CACGMGSSYTF.

The CDR3 region has the DNA TGTGCCAGCAGCGTAGGGAGGGGCAGCTTGAGCTCTGGGGCCAACGTCCTGACTTTC. Encoded protein: CASSVGRGSLSSGANVLTF. The rearrangement links TRBV9 to TRBJ2-6, with a tentative D call TRBD2 (6 bases). With 0 bases removed from V and 0 bases from J, the gap between germline ends came to 16 bases. The germline V gene encodes CDR1 SGDLS and CDR2 YYNGEE. This CDR3 is built from 19 residues.

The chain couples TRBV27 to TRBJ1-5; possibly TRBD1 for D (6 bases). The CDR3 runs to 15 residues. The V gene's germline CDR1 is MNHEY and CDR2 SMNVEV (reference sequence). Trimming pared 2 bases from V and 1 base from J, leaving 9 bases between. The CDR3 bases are TGTGCCAGCAGTTTACGGGGGGCGAGCAATCAGCCCCAGCATTTT. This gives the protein CASSLRGASNQPQHF.

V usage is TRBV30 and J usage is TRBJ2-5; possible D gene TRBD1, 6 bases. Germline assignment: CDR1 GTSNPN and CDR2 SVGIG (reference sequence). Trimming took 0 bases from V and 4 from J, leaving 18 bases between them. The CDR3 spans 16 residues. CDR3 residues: CAWSVLGQFLGETQYF. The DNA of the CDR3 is TGTGCCTGGAGTGTACTTGGACAGTTTTTGGGAGAGACCCAGTACTTC. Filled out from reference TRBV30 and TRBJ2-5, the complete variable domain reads SQTIHQWPATLVQPVGSPLSLECTVEGTSNPNLYWYRQAAGRGLQLLFYSVGIGQISSEVPQNLSASRPQDRQFILSSKKLLLSDSGFYLCAWSVLGQFLGETQYFGPGTRLLVL.

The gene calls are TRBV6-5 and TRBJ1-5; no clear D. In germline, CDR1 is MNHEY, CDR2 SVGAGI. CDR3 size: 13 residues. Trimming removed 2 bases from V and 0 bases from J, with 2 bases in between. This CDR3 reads CASSYPSNQPQHF. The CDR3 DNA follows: TGTGCCAGCAGTTACCCTAGCAATCAGCCCCAGCATTTT.

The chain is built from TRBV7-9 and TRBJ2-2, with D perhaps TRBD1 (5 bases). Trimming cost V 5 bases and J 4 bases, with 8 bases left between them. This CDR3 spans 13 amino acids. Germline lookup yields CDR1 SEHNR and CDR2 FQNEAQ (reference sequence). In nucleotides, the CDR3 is TGTGCCAGCAGCGTCAGGGCCACCGGGGAGCTGTTTTTT. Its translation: CASSVRATGELFF.

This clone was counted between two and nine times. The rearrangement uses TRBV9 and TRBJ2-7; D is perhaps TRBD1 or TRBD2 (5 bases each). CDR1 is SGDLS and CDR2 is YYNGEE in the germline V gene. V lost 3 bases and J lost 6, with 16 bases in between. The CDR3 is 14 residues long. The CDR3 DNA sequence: TGTGCCAGCAGCGGGGGGTCGTCTTTCGCCGAGCAGTACTTC. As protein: CASSGGSSFAEQYF.

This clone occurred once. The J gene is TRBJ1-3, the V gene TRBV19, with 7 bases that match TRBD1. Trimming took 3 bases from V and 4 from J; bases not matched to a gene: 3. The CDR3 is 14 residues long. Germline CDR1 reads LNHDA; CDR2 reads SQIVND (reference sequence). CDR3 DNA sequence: TGTGCCAGTAGTATCCGGGACAGAGGAAACACCATATATTTT. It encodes CASSIRDRGNTIYF.

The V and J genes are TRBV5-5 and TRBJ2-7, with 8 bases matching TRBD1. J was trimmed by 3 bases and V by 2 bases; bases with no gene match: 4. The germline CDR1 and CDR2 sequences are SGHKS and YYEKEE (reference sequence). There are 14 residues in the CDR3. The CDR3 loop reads CASSFGQGNYEQYF. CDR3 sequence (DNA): TGTGCCAGCAGCTTTGGACAGGGCAACTACGAGCAGTACTTC.

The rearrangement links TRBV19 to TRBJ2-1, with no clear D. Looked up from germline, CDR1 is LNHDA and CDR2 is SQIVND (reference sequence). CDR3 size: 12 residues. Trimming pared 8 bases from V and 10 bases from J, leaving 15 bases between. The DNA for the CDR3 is TGTGCCAGTTCCCTTGGGCCAACAGAGCAGTTCTTC. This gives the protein CASSLGPTEQFF.

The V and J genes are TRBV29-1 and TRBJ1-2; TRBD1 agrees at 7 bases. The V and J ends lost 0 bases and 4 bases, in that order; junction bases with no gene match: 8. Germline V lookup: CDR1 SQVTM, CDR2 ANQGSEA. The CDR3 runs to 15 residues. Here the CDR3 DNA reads TGCAGCGTTGAAGAGTGGCGACAGGGCCTCTATGGCTACACCTTC. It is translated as CSVEEWRQGLYGYTF.

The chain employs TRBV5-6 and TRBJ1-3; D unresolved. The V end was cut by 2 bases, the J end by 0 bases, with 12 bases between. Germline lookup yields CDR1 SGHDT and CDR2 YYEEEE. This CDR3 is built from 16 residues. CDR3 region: CASSFGPRSSGNTIYF. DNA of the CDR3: TGTGCCAGCAGCTTTGGACCGAGAAGCTCTGGAAACACCATATATTTT.

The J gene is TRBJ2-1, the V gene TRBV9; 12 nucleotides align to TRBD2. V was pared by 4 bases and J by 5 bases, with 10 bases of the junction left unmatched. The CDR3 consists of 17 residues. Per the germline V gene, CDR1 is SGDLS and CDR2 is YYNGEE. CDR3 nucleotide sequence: TGTGCCAGCAGCCAACCCGATCGACTAGCGGGAGACAATGAGCAGTTCTTC. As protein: CASSQPDRLAGDNEQFF.

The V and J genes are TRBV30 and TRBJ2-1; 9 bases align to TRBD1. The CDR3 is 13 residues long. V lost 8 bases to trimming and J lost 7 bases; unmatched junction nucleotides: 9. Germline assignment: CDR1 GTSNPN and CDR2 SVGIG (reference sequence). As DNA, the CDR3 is TGTGCCGGGACAGGGAATTCTTTGAATGAGCAGTTCTTC. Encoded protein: CAGTGNSLNEQFF. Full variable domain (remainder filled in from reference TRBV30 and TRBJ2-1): SQTIHQWPATLVQPVGSPLSLECTVEGTSNPNLYWYRQAAGRGLQLLFYSVGIGQISSEVPQNLSASRPQDRQFILSSKKLLLSDSGFYLCAGTGNSLNEQFFGPGTRLTVL.

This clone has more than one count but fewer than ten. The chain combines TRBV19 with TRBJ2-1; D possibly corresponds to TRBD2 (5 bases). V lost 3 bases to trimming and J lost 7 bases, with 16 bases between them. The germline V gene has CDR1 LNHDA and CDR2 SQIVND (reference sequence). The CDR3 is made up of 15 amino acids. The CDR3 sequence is CASSIMRGRYNEQFF. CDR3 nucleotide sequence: TGTGCCAGTAGTATTATGAGAGGGCGGTATAATGAGCAGTTCTTC.

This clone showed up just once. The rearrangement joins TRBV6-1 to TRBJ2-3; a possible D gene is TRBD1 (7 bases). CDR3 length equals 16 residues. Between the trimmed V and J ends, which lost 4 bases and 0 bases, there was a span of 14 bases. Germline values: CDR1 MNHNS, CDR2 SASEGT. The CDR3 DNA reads TGTGCCAGCAGTGTGTGGGCAGGGGGGAGCACAGATACGCAGTATTTT. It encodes CASSVWAGGSTDTQYF.

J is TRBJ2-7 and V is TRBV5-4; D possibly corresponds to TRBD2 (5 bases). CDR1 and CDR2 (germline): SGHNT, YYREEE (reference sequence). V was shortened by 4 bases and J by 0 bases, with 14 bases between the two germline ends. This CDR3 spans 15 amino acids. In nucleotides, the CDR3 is TGTGCCAGCAGCCGGGGAGTAGTCAGCTCCTACGAGCAGTACTTC. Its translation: CASSRGVVSSYEQYF.

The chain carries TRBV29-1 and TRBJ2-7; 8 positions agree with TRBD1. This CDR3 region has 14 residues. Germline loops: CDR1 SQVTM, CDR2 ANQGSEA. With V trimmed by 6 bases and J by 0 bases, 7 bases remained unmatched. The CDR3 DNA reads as TGCAGCGTACTAGCCGGGACAGGCTCCTACGAGCAGTACTTC. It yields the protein CSVLAGTGSYEQYF.

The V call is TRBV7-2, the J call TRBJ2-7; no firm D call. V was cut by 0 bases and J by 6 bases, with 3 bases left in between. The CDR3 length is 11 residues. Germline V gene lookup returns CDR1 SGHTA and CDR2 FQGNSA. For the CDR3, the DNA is TGTGCCAGCAGCTTAGCTACCGAGCAGTACTTC. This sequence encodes CASSLATEQYF.

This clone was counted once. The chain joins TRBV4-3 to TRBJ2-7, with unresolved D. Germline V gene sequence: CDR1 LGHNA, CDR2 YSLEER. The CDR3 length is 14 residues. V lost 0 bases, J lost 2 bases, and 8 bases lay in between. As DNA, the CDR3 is TGCGCCAGCAGCCAAGATCTGACTCCCTACGAGCAGTACTTC. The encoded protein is CASSQDLTPYEQYF.